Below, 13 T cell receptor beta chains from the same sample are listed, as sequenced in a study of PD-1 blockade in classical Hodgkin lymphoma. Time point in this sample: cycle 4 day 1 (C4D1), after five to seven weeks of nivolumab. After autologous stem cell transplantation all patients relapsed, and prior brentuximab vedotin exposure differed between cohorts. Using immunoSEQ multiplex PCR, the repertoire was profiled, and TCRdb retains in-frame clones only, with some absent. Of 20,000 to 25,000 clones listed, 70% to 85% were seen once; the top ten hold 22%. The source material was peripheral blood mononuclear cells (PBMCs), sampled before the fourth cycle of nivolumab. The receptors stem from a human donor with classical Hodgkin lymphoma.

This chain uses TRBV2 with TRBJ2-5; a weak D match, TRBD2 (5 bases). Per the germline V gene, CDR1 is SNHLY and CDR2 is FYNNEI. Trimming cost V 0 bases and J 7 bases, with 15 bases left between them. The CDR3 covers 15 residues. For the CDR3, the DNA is TGTGCCAGCAGTGAAGCCAGCGGTGGTAGGTGGACCCAGTACTTC. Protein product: CASSEASGGRWTQYF.

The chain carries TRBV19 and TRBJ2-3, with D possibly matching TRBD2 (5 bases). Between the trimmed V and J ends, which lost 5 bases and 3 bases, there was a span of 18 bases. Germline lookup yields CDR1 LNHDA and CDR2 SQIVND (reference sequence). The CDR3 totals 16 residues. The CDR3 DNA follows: TGTGCCAGTAGTTGGAACGGAGGAAAGGGTACAGATACGCAGTATTTT. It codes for CASSWNGGKGTDTQYF.

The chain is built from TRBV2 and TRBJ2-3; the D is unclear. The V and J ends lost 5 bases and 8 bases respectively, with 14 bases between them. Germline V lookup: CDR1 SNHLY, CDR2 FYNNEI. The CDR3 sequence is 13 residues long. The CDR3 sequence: CASSPDSYATQYF. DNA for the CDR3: TGTGCCAGCAGTCCAGACTCATACGCTACGCAGTATTTT.

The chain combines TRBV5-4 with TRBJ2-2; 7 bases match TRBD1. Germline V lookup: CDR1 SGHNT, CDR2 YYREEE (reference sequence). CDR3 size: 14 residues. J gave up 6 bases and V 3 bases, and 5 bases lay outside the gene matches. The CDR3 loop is CASSSTGLAGELFF. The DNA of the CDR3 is TGTGCCAGCAGCTCGACAGGGTTGGCCGGGGAGCTGTTTTTT.

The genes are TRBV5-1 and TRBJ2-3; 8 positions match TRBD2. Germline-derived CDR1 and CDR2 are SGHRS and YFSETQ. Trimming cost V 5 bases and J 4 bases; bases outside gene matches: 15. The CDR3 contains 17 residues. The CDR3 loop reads CASRLGQTSDFADTQYF. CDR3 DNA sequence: TGCGCCAGCAGGCTTGGACAGACTAGCGATTTTGCAGATACGCAGTATTTT.

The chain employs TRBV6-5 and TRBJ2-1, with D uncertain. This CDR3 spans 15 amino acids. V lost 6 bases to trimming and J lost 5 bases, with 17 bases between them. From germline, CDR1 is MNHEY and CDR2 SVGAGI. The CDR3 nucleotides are TGTGCCAGCAGCCATGAGAAAACCTCAAACAATGAGCAGTTCTTC. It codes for CASSHEKTSNNEQFF.

Here the CDR3 DNA reads TGTGCCAGTAGTATAGAGGGGAACCTAGCCAAAAACATTCAGTACTTC. Translation: CASSIEGNLAKNIQYF. J is TRBJ2-4 and V is TRBV19; no definite D call. The V and J ends lost 0 bases and 0 bases respectively, with 9 bases between them. This CDR3 region has 16 residues. Germline V lookup: CDR1 LNHDA, CDR2 SQIVND (reference sequence).

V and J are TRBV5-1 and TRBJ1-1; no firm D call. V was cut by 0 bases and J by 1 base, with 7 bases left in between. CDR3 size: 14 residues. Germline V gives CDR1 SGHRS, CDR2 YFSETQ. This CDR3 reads CASSLVGRNTEAFF. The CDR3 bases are TGCGCCAGCAGCTTGGTGGGGAGGAACACTGAAGCTTTCTTT.

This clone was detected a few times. CDR3 nucleotide sequence: TGTGCCAGCAGCTTGTGGACCGGGGAGCTGTTTTTT. It yields the protein CASSLWTGELFF. The rearrangement links TRBV5-6 to TRBJ2-2; D remains unclear. Trimming stripped 1 base from V and 5 bases from J, with 3 bases between. Germline values: CDR1 SGHDT, CDR2 YYEEEE. The length of the CDR3 is 12 residues.

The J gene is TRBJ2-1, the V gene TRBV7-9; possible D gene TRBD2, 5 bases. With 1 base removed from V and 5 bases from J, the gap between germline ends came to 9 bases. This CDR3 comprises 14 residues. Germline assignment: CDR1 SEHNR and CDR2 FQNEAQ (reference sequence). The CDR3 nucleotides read TGTGCCAGCAGCTTAGTTCCGGGGAACAATGAGCAGTTCTTC. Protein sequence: CASSLVPGNNEQFF. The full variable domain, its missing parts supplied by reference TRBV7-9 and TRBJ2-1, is DTGVSQNPRHKITKRGQNVTFRCDPISEHNRLYWYRQTLGQGPEFLTYFQNEAQLEKSRLLSDRFSAERPKGSFSTLEIQRTEQGDSAMYLCASSLVPGNNEQFFGPGTRLTVL.

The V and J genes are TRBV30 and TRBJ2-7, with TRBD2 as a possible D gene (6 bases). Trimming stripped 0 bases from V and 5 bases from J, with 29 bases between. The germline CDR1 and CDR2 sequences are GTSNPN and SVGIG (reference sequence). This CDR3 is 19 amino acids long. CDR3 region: CAWSVRRIHQSAGFHEQYF. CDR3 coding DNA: TGTGCCTGGAGTGTACGGAGAATCCATCAGTCCGCGGGGTTTCACGAGCAGTACTTC.

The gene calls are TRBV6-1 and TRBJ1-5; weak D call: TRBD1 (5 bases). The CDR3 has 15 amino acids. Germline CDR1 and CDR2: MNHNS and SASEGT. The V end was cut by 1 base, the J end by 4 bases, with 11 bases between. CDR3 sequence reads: CASSEVLGENQPQHF. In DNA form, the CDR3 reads TGTGCCAGCAGTGAAGTGTTGGGGGAAAATCAGCCCCAGCATTTT.

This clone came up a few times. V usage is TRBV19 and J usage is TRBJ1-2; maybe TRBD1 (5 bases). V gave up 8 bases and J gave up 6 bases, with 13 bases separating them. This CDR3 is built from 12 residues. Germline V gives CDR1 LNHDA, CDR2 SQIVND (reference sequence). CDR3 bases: TGTGCCAGTCAAAGGGACGATCATGGCTACACCTTC. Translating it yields CASQRDDHGYTF.